The 20 T cell receptor beta chains below were found in one sample sequenced in a study of blood T cell repertoires in COVID-19. Profiled with immunoSEQ multiplex PCR; TCRdb holds only in-frame clones, not every one. The sample shows more than 65,000 clones, 80% to 90% of them seen only once. Sequenced: peripheral blood. Source of these receptors: a middle-aged man with active COVID-19.

The chain couples TRBV11-3 to TRBJ2-5; no clear D. This CDR3 region has 14 residues. Trimming took 5 bases from V and 4 from J, leaving 14 bases between them. CDR1 is SGHNT, CDR2 YENEEA, per germline. The CDR3 DNA follows: TGTGCCAGCAGCCTCGGTGCCTCGGGAGAGACCCAGTACTTC. This encodes CASSLGASGETQYF.

The CDR3 here is CASSLEFDEQFF. The DNA for the CDR3 is TGTGCCAGCAGCTTAGAATTCGATGAGCAGTTCTTC. This chain links TRBV7-9 with TRBJ2-1, with unresolved D. The ends were cut back, 1 base at V and 8 bases at J, with 6 bases in the middle. Germline V CDR1 and CDR2: SEHNR, FQNEAQ (reference sequence). The CDR3 spans 12 residues.

V and J are TRBV6-5 and TRBJ2-3; D uncertain. The CDR3 is 15 amino acids. Trimming removed 2 bases at V and 2 bases at J, with 11 bases between. CDR1 and CDR2 from the germline V gene are MNHEY and SVGAGI. The CDR3 DNA sequence: TGTGCCAGCAGTTACCGGAGACTCACCACAGATACGCAGTATTTT. Its translation: CASSYRRLTTDTQYF.

This chain joins TRBV28 and TRBJ1-3; D is uncertain. Trimming removed 4 bases at V and 2 bases at J, with 9 bases between. The CDR3 sequence is 14 residues long. CDR1 is MDHEN, CDR2 SYDVKM, per germline. In DNA, the CDR3 is TGTGCCAGCAGTTCCACTCCCACTGGAAACACCATATATTTT. This translates into CASSSTPTGNTIYF. Variable domain in full (rest from reference TRBV28 and TRBJ1-3): DVKVTQSSRYLVKRTGEKVFLECVQDMDHENMFWYRQDPGLGLRLIYFSYDVKMKEKGDIPEGYSVSREKKERFSLILESASTNQTSMYLCASSSTPTGNTIYFGEGSWLTVV.

The rearrangement joins TRBV27 to TRBJ1-4, with D perhaps TRBD1 (5 bases). V lost 5 bases and J 4 bases, leaving 8 bases between the germline ends. Germline assignment: CDR1 MNHEY and CDR2 SMNVEV (reference sequence). The CDR3 extends over 13 amino acids. The CDR3 nucleotides are TGTGCCAGCAGTCGCAGGGATAATGAAAAACTGTTTTTT. Its translation is CASSRRDNEKLFF.

The J gene is TRBJ2-5, the V gene TRBV6-2 or TRBV6-3; 11 nucleotides agree with TRBD2. Germline V lookup: CDR1 MNHEY, CDR2 SVGEGT. This CDR3 spans 16 amino acids. The J segment lost 1 base and the V segment lost 2 bases, leaving 3 bases of the junction unmatched. The CDR3 DNA follows: TGTGCCAGCAGTTACGTAGCGGGGGGGATCCAAGAGACCCAGTACTTC. Translation: CASSYVAGGIQETQYF.

The chain couples TRBV4-1 to TRBJ2-7; the D gene is possibly TRBD2 (5 bases). Between the trimmed V and J ends, which lost 1 base and 5 bases, there was a span of 9 bases. The V gene's germline CDR1 is MGHRA and CDR2 YSYEKL. CDR3 size: 13 residues. The CDR3 DNA sequence: TGCGCCAGCAGCCAAGCGGGGAGTGACGAGCAGTACTTC. This sequence encodes CASSQAGSDEQYF.

The chain carries TRBV6-6 and TRBJ1-2, with 11 bases fitting TRBD1. Germline V gene lookup returns CDR1 MNHNY and CDR2 SVGAGI (reference sequence). This CDR3 is 15 amino acids long. The trim removed 7 bases at V and 4 bases at J, leaving 8 bases unmatched. The CDR3 nucleotides read TGTGCCAGCACTCAGGACAGGGGGCGGGGCTATGGCTACACCTTC. This sequence encodes CASTQDRGRGYGYTF.

This sequence joins TRBV7-6 and TRBJ1-3; tentatively, D is TRBD1 (6 bases). Trimming stripped 1 base from V and 5 bases from J, with 12 bases between. Germline V gene lookup returns CDR1 SGHVS and CDR2 FNYEAQ. The CDR3 totals 15 residues. The CDR3 region is CASSLEGGGRNTIYF. CDR3 DNA sequence: TGTGCCAGCAGCTTAGAAGGGGGAGGGAGAAACACCATATATTTT.

The V and J genes are TRBV19 and TRBJ1-5, with D hard to call. The germline V and J ends were trimmed by 6 bases and 2 bases, with 11 bases remaining between them. The V gene's germline CDR1 is LNHDA and CDR2 SQIVND (reference sequence). This CDR3 is built from 14 residues. CDR3 coding DNA: TGTGCCAGTAGAGGAGGAGGAGGCAATCAGCCCCAGCATTTT. This sequence encodes CASRGGGGNQPQHF.

This clone was detected once. This rearrangement joins TRBV19 to TRBJ2-1; tentatively, D is TRBD2 (5 bases). CDR1 is LNHDA and CDR2 is SQIVND in the germline V gene (reference sequence). With 6 bases removed from V and 6 bases from J, the gap between germline ends came to 12 bases. This CDR3 is built from 13 residues. CDR3 amino acids: CASSPVGVNEQFF. CDR3 coding DNA: TGTGCCAGTAGCCCCGTCGGGGTCAATGAGCAGTTCTTC.

This chain links TRBV5-1 with TRBJ1-2, with 7 bases identical to TRBD1. The CDR3 contains 16 residues. The germline CDR1 and CDR2 sequences are SGHRS and YFSETQ. Trimming took 0 bases from V and 5 from J; bases not matched to a gene: 10. CDR3 DNA sequence: TGCGCCAGCAGCTTGGCGGGACAGCGGACTCTGTATGGCTACACCTTC. Protein sequence: CASSLAGQRTLYGYTF.

The CDR3 sequence: CASSSGLANTGELFF. In nucleotides, the CDR3 is TGTGCCAGCTCGTCAGGCCTCGCGAACACCGGGGAGCTGTTTTTT. The gene calls are TRBV6-5 and TRBJ2-2; D is unclear. The CDR3 runs 15 residues. Germline lookup yields CDR1 MNHEY and CDR2 SVGAGI. V dropped 8 bases and J dropped 0 bases, with 13 bases sitting between them.

The chain couples TRBV4-1 to TRBJ2-7; D is possibly TRBD2 (6 bases). Trimming took off 0 bases at V and 5 bases at J, with 17 bases between the two ends. The germline gives CDR1 MGHRA, CDR2 YSYEKL. This CDR3 is 16 amino acids long. The CDR3 sequence is CASSQDDRPSVDEQYF. CDR3 sequence (DNA): TGCGCCAGCAGCCAAGATGATCGACCTAGCGTGGACGAGCAGTACTTC.

This rearrangement joins TRBV5-4 to TRBJ2-2, with TRBD1 as a possible D gene (7 bases). The CDR3 has 15 amino acids. Germline V CDR1 and CDR2: SGHNT, YYREEE (reference sequence). V gave up 4 bases and J gave up 3 bases, with 13 bases separating them. The CDR3 nucleotides are TGTGCCAGCAGCGCGGGACAGCCCTACACCGGGGAGCTGTTTTTT. The encoded protein is CASSAGQPYTGELFF.

The chain employs TRBV10-3 and TRBJ2-1; 10 nucleotides match TRBD2. Per germline, CDR1 ENHRY and CDR2 SYGVKD. The CDR3 loop spans 13 amino acids. With V trimmed by 10 bases and J by 5 bases, 5 bases remained unmatched. Written as DNA, the CDR3 is TGTGCCACCCGACTAGCGGGTGACAATGAGCAGTTCTTC. This codes for CATRLAGDNEQFF.

The rearrangement links TRBV3-1 (or the pseudogene TRBV3-2) to TRBJ1-2; TRBD1 might be the D (6 bases). Trimming left V 2 bases short and J 2 bases short, with 15 bases between. The germline gives CDR1 LGHDT, CDR2 YNNKEL (reference sequence). This CDR3 is 16 amino acids long. Written as DNA, the CDR3 is TGTGCCAGCAGCCAACTGGCTTACAGGGACAACTATGGCTACACCTTC. Translation: CASSQLAYRDNYGYTF.

This chain joins TRBV1 and TRBJ2-2; the table names TRBD2, a call not compared with the DNA. TRBV1 is designated a pseudogene. The CDR3 runs 18 residues. CDR3 DNA sequence: TGCACCAGCAGCCAAGAATCGCTAGCGGGAGCGAACACCGGGGAGCTGTTTTTT. This encodes CTSSQESLAGANTGELFF.

This clone was detected only once. V gene TRBV5-6 combines with J gene TRBJ2-5; 10 nucleotides agree with TRBD1. CDR1 is SGHDT and CDR2 is YYEEEE in the germline V gene. CDR3 length: 16 residues. Trimming cost V 2 bases and J 6 bases; bases outside gene matches: 10. The DNA of the CDR3 is TGTGCCAGCAGCTTAGAGCGTAGGACAGGGGGGAAGACCCAGTACTTC. This translates into CASSLERRTGGKTQYF.

The rearrangement joins TRBV4-1 to TRBJ1-1; D may be TRBD1 (6 bases). The CDR3 is made up of 15 amino acids. Trimming pared 2 bases from V and 4 bases from J, leaving 14 bases between. Germline loops: CDR1 MGHRA, CDR2 YSYEKL. CDR3 in amino acids: CASSQPPTGSTEAFF. In DNA form, the CDR3 reads TGCGCCAGCAGCCAACCTCCAACAGGGAGCACTGAAGCTTTCTTT.